The 30 T cell receptor beta chains reported below all come from one sample, sequenced in a study of T cells in Graves' hyperthyroidism and ophthalmopathy. RNA transcripts provided the source from which TCR beta CDR3 regions were amplified. During a first-round RT-PCR of the TCR CDR3, the HTBI primer set was used. TCRdb re-derived calls from the multiplex PCR reads in MiXCR, one entry per CDR3 protein. The data show about 480,000 distinct CDR3 sequences, around 22% seen once. Material: blood. Receptor source: a woman in her twenties or thirties with Graves' ophthalmopathy.

This chain joins TRBV10-3 and TRBJ1-1; no clear D. The CDR3 sequence is 12 residues long. Germline-derived CDR1 and CDR2 are ENHRY and SYGVKD. Trimming took off 11 bases at V and 5 bases at J, with 15 bases between the two ends. In DNA form, the CDR3 reads TGTGCCGGATCCCATTCGGATACTGAAGCTTTCTTT. Residues: CAGSHSDTEAFF.

In its sample, this clonotype was seen many times. The chain has TRBV20-1 and TRBJ1-1; no reliable D call. Trimming stripped 6 bases from V and 7 bases from J, with 9 bases between. The CDR3 runs 10 residues. Germline CDR1 DFQATT, CDR2 SNEGSKA (reference sequence). The CDR3 protein is CSADLSEAFF. The CDR3 DNA follows: TGCAGTGCGGATTTAAGTGAAGCTTTCTTT.

This clonotype was found many times. The rearrangement uses TRBV12-3 or TRBV12-4 and TRBJ1-2; D perhaps matches TRBD1 (5 bases). The V and J ends lost 3 bases and 7 bases respectively, with 15 bases between them. The CDR3 extends over 14 amino acids. CDR3: CASSLFGTMGGYTF. In DNA, the CDR3 is TGTGCCAGCAGTTTGTTCGGGACGATGGGTGGCTACACCTTC.

The V and J genes are TRBV3-1 and TRBJ2-5; tentative D call: TRBD2 (6 bases). The ends were cut back, 5 bases at V and 1 base at J, with 11 bases in the middle. Germline V gene lookup returns CDR1 LGHDT and CDR2 YNNKEL (reference sequence). This CDR3 is built from 14 residues. CDR3 region: CASSFGGIQETQYF. The CDR3, as DNA: TGTGCCAGCAGCTTCGGGGGAATCCAAGAGACCCAGTACTTC.

This clonotype was seen many times. The chain joins TRBV6-1 to TRBJ2-2, with D perhaps matching TRBD1 (7 bases). The CDR3 contains 16 residues. CDR1 is MNHNS and CDR2 is SASEGT in the germline V gene. V was cut by 6 bases and J by 6 bases, with 20 bases left in between. The CDR3 nucleotides are TGTGCCAGCAGCCCTTCGGAGGGGGCCGCTTCCGGGGAGCTGTTTTTT. This gives the protein CASSPSEGAASGELFF.

There are many counts of this clonotype. This sequence joins TRBV12-5 and TRBJ2-5, with D tentatively TRBD1 (5 bases). Germline V gene sequence: CDR1 LGHNT, CDR2 FRNRAP. The CDR3 extends over 13 amino acids. Trimming left V 8 bases short and J 5 bases short, with 15 bases between. The CDR3 DNA reads as TGTGCTAGTTGGTCAGGGTGCAAGGAGACCCAGTACTTC. This codes for CASWSGCKETQYF.

This clonotype was seen at least ten times. The chain is built from TRBV15 and TRBJ2-7; 8 positions match TRBD1. This CDR3 has 15 amino acids. V lost 3 bases and J lost 3; bases outside the gene matches: 7. Per the germline V gene, CDR1 is LNHNV and CDR2 is YYDKDF (reference sequence). This chain's CDR3 is CATSSGQGFFYEQYF. For the CDR3, the DNA is TGTGCCACCAGCAGTGGACAGGGATTCTTCTACGAGCAGTACTTC.

This clonotype was detected ten times or more. The chain recombines TRBV6-5 with TRBJ1-6; D call uncertain. V lost 0 bases to trimming and J lost 8 bases, with 8 bases between them. Germline V CDR1 and CDR2: MNHEY, SVGAGI. The CDR3 has 14 amino acids. In DNA form, the CDR3 reads TGTGCCAGCAGTTACTCGAGTCCGTATTCACCCCTCCACTTT. This codes for CASSYSSPYSPLHF.

The chain recombines TRBV6-5 with TRBJ2-7; TRBD2 matches at 8 bases. Germline values: CDR1 MNHEY, CDR2 SVGAGI. The CDR3 extends over 14 amino acids. Germline trimming cut 2 bases from V and 3 bases from J; bases unmatched to any gene: 3. CDR3 in DNA: TGTGCCAGCAGTTACGGGACTAGTGTCTACGAGCAGTACTTC. Its protein is CASSYGTSVYEQYF.

This clonotype was recorded many times. J is TRBJ1-2 and V is TRBV12-3 or TRBV12-4; the D is unclear. The CDR3 spans 12 residues. The V gene lost 6 bases and the J gene lost 4 bases, with 9 bases spanning the gap. CDR3 loop: CASREGGYGYTF. CDR3 nucleotide sequence: TGTGCCAGCAGGGAGGGTGGCTATGGCTACACCTTC.

V usage is TRBV19 and J usage is TRBJ2-2, with D tentatively TRBD1 or TRBD2 (5 bases each). The CDR3 spans 16 residues. Germline lookup yields CDR1 LNHDA and CDR2 SQIVND (reference sequence). With 3 bases removed from V and 6 bases from J, the gap between germline ends came to 17 bases. CDR3 sequence reads: CASSMRAVWGAGELFF. In DNA, the CDR3 is TGTGCCAGTAGTATGAGGGCTGTTTGGGGCGCCGGGGAGCTGTTTTTT.

The chain uses TRBV7-9 and TRBJ2-2; unclear D gene. This CDR3 is 15 amino acids long. Looked up from germline, CDR1 is SEHNR and CDR2 is FQNEAQ (reference sequence). V was clipped by 2 bases and J by 3 bases, with 10 bases between them. The CDR3 loop is CASSLFQADTGELFF. Written as DNA, the CDR3 is TGTGCCAGCAGCTTATTCCAGGCGGACACCGGGGAGCTGTTTTTT.

This clonotype was observed a handful of times. J is TRBJ2-3 and V is TRBV20-1, with 10 positions matching TRBD2. Germline V CDR1 and CDR2: DFQATT, SNEGSKA (reference sequence). CDR3 length: 14 amino acids. The J segment lost 5 bases and the V segment lost 3 bases, leaving 5 bases of the junction unmatched. This chain's CDR3 is CSARLSGGKDTQYF. The CDR3 DNA reads as TGCAGTGCTAGGCTTAGCGGGGGGAAAGATACGCAGTATTTT.

Points on this clonotype: A read error may produce the germline difference seen at one junction end. CDR3 in DNA: TGTGCCAGCAGTTTATCGTTTAGGACTAGCGGACCTACCTACGATCAGTACTTC. Translating it yields CASSLSFRTSGPTYDQYF. J is TRBJ2-7 and V is TRBV12-3 or TRBV12-4; 10 nucleotides align to TRBD2. The CDR3 consists of 18 residues.

The rearrangement joins TRBV7-8 to TRBJ1-2; the match to TRBD1 covers 9 bases. Germline lookup yields CDR1 SGHVS and CDR2 FQNEAQ. V gave up 5 bases and J gave up 3 bases; unmatched junction bases: 10. This CDR3 region has 16 residues. The CDR3 protein is CASSVTGQGRDYGYTF. CDR3 nucleotide sequence: TGTGCCAGCAGCGTAACAGGACAGGGGAGGGACTATGGCTACACCTTC.

This clonotype was picked up many times. This chain uses TRBV28 with TRBJ1-1, with TRBD1 as a possible D gene (6 bases). Per the germline V gene, CDR1 is MDHEN and CDR2 is SYDVKM. The V gene lost 8 bases and the J gene lost 3 bases, with 7 bases spanning the gap. This CDR3 region has 11 residues. The CDR3 is CASGTYTEAFF. The CDR3 nucleotides read TGTGCCAGCGGGACATACACTGAAGCTTTCTTT.

The chain has TRBV6-1 and TRBJ2-5; 7 bases are a match to TRBD2. V gave up 6 bases and J gave up 10 bases; unmatched junction bases: 8. The CDR3 has 12 residues. The V gene's germline CDR1 is MNHNS and CDR2 SASEGT. The DNA for the CDR3 is TGTGCCAGCAGCGAGAGGTGGGAGGGCCAGTACTTC. Translated, it gives CASSERWEGQYF.

This clonotype was observed at least ten times. The J gene is TRBJ2-3, the V gene TRBV11-2, with 9 nucleotides matching TRBD1. Trimming took 5 bases from V and 4 from J; bases not matched to a gene: 13. Germline V lookup: CDR1 SGHAT, CDR2 FQNNGV. The CDR3 spans 17 residues. The CDR3 bases are TGTGCCAGCAGCAGACGCACAGGGGGCGCAGGTCCAGATACGCAGTATTTT. This encodes CASSRRTGGAGPDTQYF. Full variable domain (missing parts from reference TRBV11-2 and TRBJ2-3): EAGVAQSPRYKIIEKRQSVAFWCNPISGHATLYWYQQILGQGPKLLIQFQNNGVVDDSQLPKDRFSAERLKGVDSTLKIQPAKLEDSAVYLCASSRRTGGAGPDTQYFGPGTRLTVL.

This clonotype has ten or more counts. V is TRBV3-1 and J is TRBJ2-7; D might be TRBD1 (5 bases). Looked up from germline, CDR1 is LGHDT and CDR2 is YNNKEL (reference sequence). With 0 bases removed from V and 0 bases from J, the gap between germline ends came to 9 bases. CDR3 length: 15 residues. The CDR3 loop reads CASSQDLDSSYEQYF. The CDR3 nucleotides read TGTGCCAGCAGCCAAGATCTTGACAGCTCCTACGAGCAGTACTTC.

This clonotype was detected ten times or more. The chain is built from TRBV19 and TRBJ2-7, with D unclear. In germline, CDR1 is LNHDA, CDR2 SQIVND (reference sequence). The V end lost 6 bases, the J end lost 3 bases, and 15 bases lay between the germline ends. The CDR3 has 14 amino acids. CDR3 sequence reads: CASRNPGENYEQYF. DNA for the CDR3: TGTGCCAGTAGGAATCCTGGAGAAAACTACGAGCAGTACTTC.

A remark on this clonotype: A read error is possible here, since a much larger clone lies one base away. CDR3 DNA sequence: TGCACCAGCAGCACCGGACAGGGGAGTATGGAGCCCCAGCATTTT. Translation: CTSSTGQGSMEPQHF. This rearrangement joins TRBV5-1 to TRBJ1-5, with 9 bases fitting TRBD1. CDR3 length: 15 residues. CDR1 is SGHRS and CDR2 is YFSETQ in the germline V gene.

This clonotype has at least ten counts. The genes are TRBV13 and TRBJ1-2, with D uncertain. The V end lost 7 bases, the J end lost 4 bases, and 10 bases lay between the germline ends. The CDR3 covers 12 residues. Germline CDR1 PRHDT, CDR2 FYEKMQ (reference sequence). The CDR3, as DNA: TGTGCCAGCACCCGAGTGCGCTATGGCTACACCTTC. Translation gives CASTRVRYGYTF.

This clonotype has at least ten counts. For the CDR3, the DNA is TGTGCCAGCAGCCAAGATGGGGGACAGGTCGGCTACACCTTC. This translates into CASSQDGGQVGYTF. The rearrangement links TRBV3-2 to TRBJ1-2; the tabulated D call, TRBD1, remains unverified against the DNA. TRBV3-2 is deemed a pseudogene. The CDR3 length is 14 residues.

This clonotype was picked up a small number of times. The chain employs TRBV28 and TRBJ2-5; a weak D match, TRBD2 (5 bases). Germline V gene lookup returns CDR1 MDHEN and CDR2 SYDVKM. The V end lost 7 bases, the J end lost 4 bases, and 10 bases lay between the germline ends. This CDR3 is built from 12 residues. CDR3 region: CASNQLGETQYF. CDR3 bases: TGTGCCAGCAACCAACTAGGAGAGACCCAGTACTTC.

This clonotype was picked up many times. This sequence joins TRBV20-1 and TRBJ1-1; a possible D gene is TRBD1 (5 bases). The ends were cut back, 5 bases at V and 0 bases at J, with 13 bases in the middle. CDR3 length: 14 residues. Per germline, CDR1 DFQATT and CDR2 SNEGSKA (reference sequence). CDR3 nucleotides: TGCAGTGCTCCGGACGGGACGGTGAACACTGAAGCTTTCTTT. It yields the protein CSAPDGTVNTEAFF.

This clonotype was found many times. V usage is TRBV12-3 or TRBV12-4 and J usage is TRBJ2-5, with 10 bases that match TRBD2. This CDR3 is built from 15 residues. V gave up 5 bases and J gave up 5 bases; unmatched junction bases: 8. The CDR3 DNA follows: TGTGCCAGCAGTATTGGTAGCGGGGGGCCGGAGACCCAGTACTTC. It codes for CASSIGSGGPETQYF.

This clonotype has at least ten counts. The CDR3 reads CSVTGTGNQPQHF. The CDR3 DNA reads as TGCAGCGTCACCGGGACAGGAAATCAGCCCCAGCATTTT. This chain connects TRBV29-1 to TRBJ1-5; 8 positions agree with TRBD1. Germline V CDR1 and CDR2: SQVTM, ANQGSEA. CDR3 size: 13 residues. V shed 6 bases, J shed 4 bases, and the junction held 5 bases outside the gene matches.

V is TRBV3-1 and J is TRBJ1-1, with D possibly matching TRBD1 (5 bases). Germline CDR1 and CDR2: LGHDT and YNNKEL (reference sequence). The CDR3 runs to 12 residues. V lost 2 bases, J lost 6 bases, and 7 bases lay in between. The CDR3 spells CASSQTGAEAFF. The CDR3 nucleotides read TGTGCCAGCAGCCAAACAGGTGCTGAAGCTTTCTTT.

This clonotype was counted at least ten times. The chain uses TRBV29-1 and TRBJ2-7; D is perhaps TRBD2 (5 bases). Trimming removed 7 bases at V and 1 base at J, with 14 bases between. The CDR3 contains 13 residues. In germline, CDR1 is SQVTM, CDR2 ANQGSEA. Written as DNA, the CDR3 is TGCAGCGCCCAGGAGGTGGAGTCCTACGAGCAGTACTTC. The encoded protein is CSAQEVESYEQYF.

This clonotype has a count of ten or more. The chain couples TRBV9 to TRBJ1-1; the D gene is possibly TRBD1 (6 bases). The V end lost 2 bases, the J end lost 3 bases, and 14 bases lay between the germline ends. The germline gives CDR1 SGDLS, CDR2 YYNGEE. There are 15 residues in the CDR3. In nucleotides, the CDR3 is TGTGCCAGCAGCGTTGGGGGGCTGGGGCACACTGAAGCTTTCTTT. This sequence encodes CASSVGGLGHTEAFF. Full variable domain (missing parts from reference TRBV9 and TRBJ1-1): DSGVTQTPKHLITATGQRVTLRCSPRSGDLSVYWYQQSLDQGLQFLIQYYNGEERAKGNILERFSAQQFPDLHSELNLSSLELGDSALYFCASSVGGLGHTEAFFGQGTRLTVV.